The 5 T cell receptor beta chains below were found in one sample sequenced in a study of T cell repertoires in cytomegalovirus infection. TCRdb independently ran MiXCR on the reads; one entry per CDR3 protein. The sample gives about 150,000 distinct CDR3 sequences, around 22% of which show up once; 9.5% to 13% is in the top ten. Sequencing input: PBMCs. These receptors were collected from a human donor in good health (CMV status not recorded). Some clones in this sample may be carry-over from other donors' samples.

This clonotype was recorded a few times. J is TRBJ1-2 and V is TRBV6-2 or TRBV6-3; TRBD1 aligns across 8 bases. Per the germline V gene, CDR1 is MNHEY and CDR2 is SVGEGT. With 2 bases clipped from V and 5 bases from J, the junction kept 7 bases outside the gene matches. The CDR3 spans 15 residues. This CDR3 is CASSYRDRILYGYTF. CDR3 in DNA: TGTGCCAGCAGTTACCGGGACAGGATCCTTTATGGCTACACCTTC.

This clonotype came up many times. J is TRBJ2-1 and V is TRBV7-8, with TRBD2 as a possible D gene (6 bases). V lost 6 bases, J lost 0 bases, and 12 bases lay in between. Germline-derived CDR1 and CDR2 are SGHVS and FQNEAQ. The CDR3 runs to 15 residues. The CDR3 here is CASSFRDFSYNEQFF. In DNA form, the CDR3 reads TGTGCCAGCAGTTTTAGGGACTTCTCCTACAATGAGCAGTTCTTC.

The chain employs TRBV29-1 and TRBJ2-3, with TRBD2 matching over 7 bases. CDR1 is SQVTM, CDR2 ANQGSEA, per germline. V shed 4 bases and J 1 base; nucleotides not matched to a gene: 5. The CDR3 loop spans 14 amino acids. CDR3 nucleotide sequence: TGCAGCGTTGCCCTGGGACTACGCACAGATACGCAGTATTTT. Its protein is CSVALGLRTDTQYF.

This rearrangement joins TRBV28 to TRBJ2-2, with 9 bases identical to TRBD2. The V gene's germline CDR1 is MDHEN and CDR2 SYDVKM. This CDR3 is 16 amino acids long. Trimming removed 6 bases from V and 4 bases from J; junction bases left unmatched: 9. The CDR3 loop reads CASRRGSGSFTGELFF. The CDR3 region has the DNA TGTGCCAGCAGACGGGGTAGCGGGAGTTTCACCGGGGAGCTGTTTTTT.

Many counts were recorded for this clonotype. The chain carries TRBV5-6 and TRBJ2-3; D gene unclear. CDR3 length: 18 residues. The ends were cut back, 0 bases at V and 4 bases at J, with 21 bases in the middle. Germline CDR1 is SGHDT and CDR2 is YYEEEE. Written as DNA, the CDR3 is TGTGCCAGCAGCTTGGGGGTGTCGGTCGTCACCGAGGCAGATACGCAGTATTTT. Translating it yields CASSLGVSVVTEADTQYF.